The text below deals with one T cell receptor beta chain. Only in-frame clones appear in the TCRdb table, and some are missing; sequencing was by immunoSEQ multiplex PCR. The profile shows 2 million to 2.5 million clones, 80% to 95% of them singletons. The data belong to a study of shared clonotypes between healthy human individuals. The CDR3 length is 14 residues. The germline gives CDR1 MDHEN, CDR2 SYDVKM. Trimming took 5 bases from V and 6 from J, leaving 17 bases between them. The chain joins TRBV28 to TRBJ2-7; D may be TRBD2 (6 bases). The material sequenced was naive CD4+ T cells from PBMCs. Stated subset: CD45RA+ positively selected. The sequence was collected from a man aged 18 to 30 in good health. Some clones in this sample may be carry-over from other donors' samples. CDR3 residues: CASSLGGLGAEQYF. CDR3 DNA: TGTGCCAGCAGTCTCGGGGGACTCGGGGCCGAGCAGTACTTC.